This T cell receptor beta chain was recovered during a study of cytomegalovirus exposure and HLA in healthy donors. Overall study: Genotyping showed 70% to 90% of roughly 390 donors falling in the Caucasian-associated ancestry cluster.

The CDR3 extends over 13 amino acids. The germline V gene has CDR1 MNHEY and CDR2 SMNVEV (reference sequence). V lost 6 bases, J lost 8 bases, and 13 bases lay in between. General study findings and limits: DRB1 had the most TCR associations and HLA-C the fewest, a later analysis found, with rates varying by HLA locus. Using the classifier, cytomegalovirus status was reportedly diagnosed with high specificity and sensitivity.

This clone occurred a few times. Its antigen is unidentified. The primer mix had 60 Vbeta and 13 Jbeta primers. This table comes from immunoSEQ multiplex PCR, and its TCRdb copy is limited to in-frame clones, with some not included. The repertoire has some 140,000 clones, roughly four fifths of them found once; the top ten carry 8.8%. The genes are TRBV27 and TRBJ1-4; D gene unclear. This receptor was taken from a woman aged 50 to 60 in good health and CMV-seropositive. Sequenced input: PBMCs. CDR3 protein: CASSQVFAEKLFF. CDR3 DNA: TGTGCCAGCAGCCAGGTCTTCGCAGAAAAACTGTTTTTT.